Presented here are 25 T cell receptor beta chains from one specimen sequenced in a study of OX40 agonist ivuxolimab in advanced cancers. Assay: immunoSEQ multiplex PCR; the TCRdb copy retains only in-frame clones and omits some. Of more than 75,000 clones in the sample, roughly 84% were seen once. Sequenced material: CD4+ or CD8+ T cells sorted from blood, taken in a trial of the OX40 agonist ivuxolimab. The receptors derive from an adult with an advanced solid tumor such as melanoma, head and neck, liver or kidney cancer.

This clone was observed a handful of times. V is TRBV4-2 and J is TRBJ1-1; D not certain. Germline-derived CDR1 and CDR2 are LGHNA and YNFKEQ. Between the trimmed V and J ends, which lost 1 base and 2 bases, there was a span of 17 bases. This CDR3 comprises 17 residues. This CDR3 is CASSQAESGLGNTEAFF. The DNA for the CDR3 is TGTGCCAGCAGCCAAGCCGAATCAGGCTTGGGAAACACTGAAGCTTTCTTT.

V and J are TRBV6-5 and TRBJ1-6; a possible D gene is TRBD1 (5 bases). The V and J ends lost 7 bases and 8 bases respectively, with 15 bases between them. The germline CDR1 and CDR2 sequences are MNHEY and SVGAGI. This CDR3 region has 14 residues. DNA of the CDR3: TGTGCCAGCACCCCCGGGGGAATCCATTCACCCCTCCACTTT. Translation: CASTPGGIHSPLHF.

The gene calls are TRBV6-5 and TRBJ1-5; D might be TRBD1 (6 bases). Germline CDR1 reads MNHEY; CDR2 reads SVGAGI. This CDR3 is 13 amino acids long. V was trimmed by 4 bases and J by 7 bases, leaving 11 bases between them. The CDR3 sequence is CASSFDRNQPQHF. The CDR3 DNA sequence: TGTGCCAGCAGTTTCGACAGGAACCAGCCCCAGCATTTT.

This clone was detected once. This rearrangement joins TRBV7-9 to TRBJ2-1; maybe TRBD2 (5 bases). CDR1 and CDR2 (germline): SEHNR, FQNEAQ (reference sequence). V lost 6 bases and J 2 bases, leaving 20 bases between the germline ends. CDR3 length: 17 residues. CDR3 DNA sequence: TGTGCCAGCAGTCTAGAGGGTGGACTCGCAACCTACAATGAGCAGTTCTTC. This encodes CASSLEGGLATYNEQFF.

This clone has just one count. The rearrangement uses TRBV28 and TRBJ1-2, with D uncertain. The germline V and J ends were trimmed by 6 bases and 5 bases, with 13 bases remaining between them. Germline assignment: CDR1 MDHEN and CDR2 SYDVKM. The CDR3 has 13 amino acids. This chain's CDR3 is CASSPNDVYGYTF. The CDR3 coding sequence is TGTGCCAGCAGCCCAAACGACGTTTATGGCTACACCTTC.

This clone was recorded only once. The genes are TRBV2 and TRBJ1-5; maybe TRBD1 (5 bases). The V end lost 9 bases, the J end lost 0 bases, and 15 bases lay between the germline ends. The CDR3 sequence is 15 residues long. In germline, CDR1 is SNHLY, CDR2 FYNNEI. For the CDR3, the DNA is TGTGCCAGTCAATCTTGGGGGTCTAGCAATCAGCCCCAGCATTTT. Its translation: CASQSWGSSNQPQHF.

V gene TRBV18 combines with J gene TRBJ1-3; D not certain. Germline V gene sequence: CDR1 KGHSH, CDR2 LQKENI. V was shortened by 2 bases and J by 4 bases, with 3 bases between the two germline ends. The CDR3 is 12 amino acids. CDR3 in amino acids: CASSPDGNTIYF. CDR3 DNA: TGTGCCAGCTCACCAGACGGAAACACCATATATTTT.

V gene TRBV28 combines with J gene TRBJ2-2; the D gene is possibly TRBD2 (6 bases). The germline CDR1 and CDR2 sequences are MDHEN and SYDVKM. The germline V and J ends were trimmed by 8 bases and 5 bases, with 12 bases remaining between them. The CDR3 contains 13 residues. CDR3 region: CASLRGETGELFF. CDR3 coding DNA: TGTGCCAGCCTCCGCGGGGAAACCGGGGAGCTGTTTTTT.

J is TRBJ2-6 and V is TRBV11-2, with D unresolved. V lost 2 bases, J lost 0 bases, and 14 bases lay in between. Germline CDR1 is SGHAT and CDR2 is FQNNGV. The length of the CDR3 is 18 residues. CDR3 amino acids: CASSLTHSVISGANVLTF. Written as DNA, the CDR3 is TGTGCCAGCAGCTTAACGCACAGCGTCATCTCTGGGGCCAACGTCCTGACTTTC.

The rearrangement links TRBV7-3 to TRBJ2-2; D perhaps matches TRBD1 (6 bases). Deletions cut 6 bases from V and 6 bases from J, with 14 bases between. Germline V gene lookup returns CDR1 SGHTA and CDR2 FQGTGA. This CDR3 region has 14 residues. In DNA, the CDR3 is TGTGCCAGCAGTCTACAGGGTTTTGCCGGGGAGCTGTTTTTT. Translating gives CASSLQGFAGELFF. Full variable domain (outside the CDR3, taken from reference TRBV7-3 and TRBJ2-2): GAGVSQTPSNKVTEKGKYVELRCDPISGHTALYWYRQSLGQGPEFLIYFQGTGAADDSGLPNDRFFAVRPEGSVSTLKIQRTERGDSAVYLCASSLQGFAGELFFGEGSRLTVL.

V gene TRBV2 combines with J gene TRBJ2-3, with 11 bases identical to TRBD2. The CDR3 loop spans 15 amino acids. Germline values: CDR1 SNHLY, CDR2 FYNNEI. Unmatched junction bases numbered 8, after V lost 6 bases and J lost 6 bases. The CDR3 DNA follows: TGTGCCAGCAGCCCTAGCGGGGGGCGGGCCGATACGCAGTATTTT. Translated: CASSPSGGRADTQYF.

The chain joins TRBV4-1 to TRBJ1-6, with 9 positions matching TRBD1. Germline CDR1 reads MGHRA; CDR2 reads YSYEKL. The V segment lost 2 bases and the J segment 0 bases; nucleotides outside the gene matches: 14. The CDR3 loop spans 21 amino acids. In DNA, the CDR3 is TGCGCCAGCAGCCAATCTTACGGACAGGGGATTCTCAGCTCCTATAATTCACCCCTCCACTTT. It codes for CASSQSYGQGILSSYNSPLHF.

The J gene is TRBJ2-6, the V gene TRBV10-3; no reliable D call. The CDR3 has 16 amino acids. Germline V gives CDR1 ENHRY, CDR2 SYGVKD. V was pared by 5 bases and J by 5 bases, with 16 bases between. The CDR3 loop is CAISLLLCSRANVLTF. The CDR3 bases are TGTGCCATCAGTTTATTACTCTGTAGTCGGGCCAACGTCCTGACTTTC.

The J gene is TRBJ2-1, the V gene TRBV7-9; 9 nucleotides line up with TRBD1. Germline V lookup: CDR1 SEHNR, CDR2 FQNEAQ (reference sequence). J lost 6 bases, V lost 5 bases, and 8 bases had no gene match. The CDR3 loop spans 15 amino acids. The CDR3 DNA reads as TGTGCCAGCAGCGTAGTTTTGGACAGGGGCAATGAGCAGTTCTTC. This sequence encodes CASSVVLDRGNEQFF.

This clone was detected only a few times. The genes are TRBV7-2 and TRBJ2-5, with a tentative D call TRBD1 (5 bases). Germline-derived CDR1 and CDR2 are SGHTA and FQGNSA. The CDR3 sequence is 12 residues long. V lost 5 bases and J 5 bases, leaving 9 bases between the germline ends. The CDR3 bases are TGTGCCAGCAGCACAAACAGGGAGACCCAGTACTTC. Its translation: CASSTNRETQYF.

In DNA, the CDR3 is TGTGCCAGCAGTTACGTCTGGGGATCTAACTATGGCTACACCTTC. The encoded protein is CASSYVWGSNYGYTF. The chain uses TRBV6-5 and TRBJ1-2; D call uncertain. The germline CDR1 and CDR2 sequences are MNHEY and SVGAGI. The CDR3 extends over 15 amino acids. V lost 2 bases and J 0 bases, leaving 10 bases between the germline ends.

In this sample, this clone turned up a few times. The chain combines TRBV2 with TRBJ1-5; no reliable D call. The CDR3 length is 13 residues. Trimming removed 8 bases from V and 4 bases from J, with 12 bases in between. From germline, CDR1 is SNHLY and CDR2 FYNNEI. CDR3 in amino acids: CASLSRVNQPQHF. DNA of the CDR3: TGTGCCAGCTTATCTAGGGTTAATCAGCCCCAGCATTTT. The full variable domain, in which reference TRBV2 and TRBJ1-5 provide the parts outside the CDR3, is EPEVTQTPSHQVTQMGQEVILRCVPISNHLYFYWYRQILGQKVEFLVSFYNNEISEKSEIFDDQFSVERPDGSNFTLKIRSTKLEDSAMYFCASLSRVNQPQHFGDGTRLSIL.

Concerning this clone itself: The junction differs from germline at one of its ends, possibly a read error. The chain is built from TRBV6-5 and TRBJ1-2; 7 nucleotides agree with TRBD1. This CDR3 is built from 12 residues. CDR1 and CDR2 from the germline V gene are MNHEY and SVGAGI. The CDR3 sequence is CRTGVGAYGYTF. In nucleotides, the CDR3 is TGCCGAACAGGGGTGGGAGCCTATGGCTACACCTTC.

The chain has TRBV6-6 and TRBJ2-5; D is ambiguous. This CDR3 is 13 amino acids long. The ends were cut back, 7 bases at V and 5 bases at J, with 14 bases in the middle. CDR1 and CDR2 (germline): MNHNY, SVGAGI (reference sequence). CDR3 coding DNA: TGTGCCAGCACCCAGGCCACGCGGGAGACCCAGTACTTC. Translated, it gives CASTQATRETQYF.

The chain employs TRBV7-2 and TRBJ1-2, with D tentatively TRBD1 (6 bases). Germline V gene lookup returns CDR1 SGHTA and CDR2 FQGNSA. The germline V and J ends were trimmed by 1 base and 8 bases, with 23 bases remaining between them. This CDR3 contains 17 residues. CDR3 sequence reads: CASSLEGAGASTWGYTF. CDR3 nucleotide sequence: TGTGCCAGCAGCTTAGAAGGGGCAGGGGCATCCACTTGGGGCTACACCTTC.

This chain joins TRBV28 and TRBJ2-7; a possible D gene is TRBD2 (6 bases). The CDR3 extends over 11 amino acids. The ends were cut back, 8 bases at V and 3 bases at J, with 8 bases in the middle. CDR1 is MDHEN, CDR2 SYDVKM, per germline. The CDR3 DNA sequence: TGTGCCAGCCGGGGGAACTACGAGCAGTACTTC. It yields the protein CASRGNYEQYF.

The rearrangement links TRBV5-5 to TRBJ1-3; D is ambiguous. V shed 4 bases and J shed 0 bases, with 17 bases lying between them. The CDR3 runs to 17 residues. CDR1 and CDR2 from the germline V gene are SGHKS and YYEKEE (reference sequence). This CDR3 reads CASSDFRRRTSGNTIYF. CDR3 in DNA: TGTGCCAGCAGCGATTTTAGGCGCAGGACCTCTGGAAACACCATATATTTT.

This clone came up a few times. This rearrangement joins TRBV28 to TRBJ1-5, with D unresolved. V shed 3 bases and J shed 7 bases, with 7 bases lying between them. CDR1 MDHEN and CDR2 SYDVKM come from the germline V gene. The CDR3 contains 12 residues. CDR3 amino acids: CASSLVVQPQHF. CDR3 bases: TGTGCCAGCAGTTTGGTCGTCCAGCCCCAGCATTTT.

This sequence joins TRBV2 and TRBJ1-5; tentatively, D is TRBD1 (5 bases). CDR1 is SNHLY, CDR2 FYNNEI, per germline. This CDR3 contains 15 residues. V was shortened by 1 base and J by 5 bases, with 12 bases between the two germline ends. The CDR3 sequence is CASSEGGVLYQPQHF. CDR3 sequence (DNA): TGTGCCAGCAGTGAAGGGGGGGTGCTATATCAGCCCCAGCATTTT.

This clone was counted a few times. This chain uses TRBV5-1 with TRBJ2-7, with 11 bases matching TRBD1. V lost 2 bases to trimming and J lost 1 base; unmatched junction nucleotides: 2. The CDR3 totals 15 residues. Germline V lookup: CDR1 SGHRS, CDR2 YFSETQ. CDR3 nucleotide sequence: TGCGCCAGCAGCTTTCGGGACAGGGGGTCCTACGAGCAGTACTTC. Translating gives CASSFRDRGSYEQYF.